The entry below describes one T cell receptor (beta chain). The target antigen is unknown. Assay used: immunoSEQ multiplex PCR; TCRdb lists only in-frame clones, some missing. This sample has 75,000 to 90,000 clones, with around nine tenths found just once. The data originate from a study of OX40 agonist ivuxolimab in advanced cancers. About the study: Patients receiving dose escalation had hepatocellular carcinoma, melanoma, renal cell or head and neck cancer. Findings of the study overall: With doses of 0.1-3.0 mg/kg, partial responders showed among the lowest clonal expansion. At 0.1 to 3.0 mg/kg, clonal expansion of CD4+ and CD8+ blood T cells had occurred by week 6.

CDR1 and CDR2 (germline): SGHRS, YFSETQ. The CDR3 spans 13 residues. Trimming cost V 2 bases and J 6 bases, with 11 bases left between them. The material sequenced was CD4+ or CD8+ T cells sorted from blood, taken in a trial of the OX40 agonist ivuxolimab. This sequence originates from an adult with an advanced solid tumor such as melanoma, head and neck, liver or kidney cancer. The gene calls are TRBV5-1 and TRBJ1-1; D not certain. CDR3 DNA sequence: TGCGCCAGCAGCTTAGGGCAGTTCCCTGAAGCTTTCTTT. Translated, it gives CASSLGQFPEAFF.